The present TCR beta chain was sequenced within a study of cytomegalovirus exposure and HLA in healthy donors. Donors showed nominal health when sampled, although they likely had unrecorded immune exposures. CDR3 size: 15 residues. With 8 bases clipped from V and 3 bases from J, the junction kept 6 bases outside the gene matches. CDR1 and CDR2 (germline): MNHNY, SVGAGI (reference sequence). As concerns this clone: Its antigen is unknown.

Whole-study findings and limits: Common viral pathogens seemed, in a later analysis, to connect with several of the most significant clusters. The Asian-associated ancestry cluster reportedly had fewer N-insertions than the 666-donor mean in a later analysis. Later analysis revealed greater clonal expansion in HLA-associated TCR beta chains than in equally common others.

The PCR had 60 Vbeta and 13 Jbeta primers. Measured with immunoSEQ multiplex PCR; TCRdb has only the in-frame clones, and not every one. The data show 95,000 or so clones, approximately 77% seen once. This receptor was taken from a middle-aged woman in good health and CMV-seronegative. The sequenced sample consisted of PBMCs. The V and J genes are TRBV6-6 and TRBJ1-5; TRBD1 matches at 11 bases. CDR3 sequence reads: CASGPGQGVNQPQHF. For the CDR3, the DNA is TGTGCCAGCGGACCGGGACAGGGGGTCAATCAGCCCCAGCATTTT.